A single sample gave rise to the 27 T cell receptor beta chains below, sequenced in a study of PD-1 and CTLA-4 blockade in melanoma (dated by TCRdb to about 2021). Receptors were amplified or captured by the immunoSEQ multiplex PCR assay. TCRdb provides this immuneACCESS table in a form limited to in-frame rearrangements. Some clones are lacking; in checked studies, under half of them reflect an unresolved V gene, and why the rest are absent is not known. Here the sample has 31,000 or so clones; 88% occur a single time. The leading ten clones occupy 5% to 7.5% of the sample. The material sequenced was CD8+ T cells from peripheral blood, taken from a patient given anti-PD-1 treatment. Receptor source: a human donor with melanoma.

The J gene is TRBJ2-1, the V gene TRBV27, with D unclear. Germline V gene sequence: CDR1 MNHEY, CDR2 SMNVEV (reference sequence). V was clipped by 8 bases and J by 6 bases, with 11 bases between them. This CDR3 spans 12 amino acids. CDR3 sequence reads: CASLGPSNEQFF. CDR3 bases: TGTGCCAGCCTTGGACCATCCAATGAGCAGTTCTTC.

The rearrangement links TRBV7-9 to TRBJ1-1; the D is unclear. The CDR3 has 13 residues. V gave up 4 bases and J gave up 0 bases, with 6 bases separating them. CDR1 and CDR2 (germline): SEHNR, FQNEAQ (reference sequence). The DNA for the CDR3 is TGTGCCAGCAGCTCTACGGTGAACACTGAAGCTTTCTTT. This gives the protein CASSSTVNTEAFF.

The V gene is TRBV5-6, the J gene TRBJ2-7; D remains ambiguous. V was cut by 0 bases and J by 0 bases, with 4 bases left in between. The germline CDR1 and CDR2 sequences are SGHDT and YYEEEE. The CDR3 is 13 residues long. CDR3 DNA: TGTGCCAGCAGCTTGGACGACTCCTACGAGCAGTACTTC. It is translated as CASSLDDSYEQYF.

The rearrangement uses TRBV4-1 and TRBJ2-7; 14 positions match TRBD2. J was trimmed by 3 bases and V by 0 bases; bases with no gene match: 7. Looked up from germline, CDR1 is MGHRA and CDR2 is YSYEKL. This CDR3 contains 18 residues. The CDR3 loop reads CASSQDGTSGGLFYEQYF. Written as DNA, the CDR3 is TGCGCCAGCAGCCAAGATGGGACTAGCGGGGGACTATTCTACGAGCAGTACTTC.

The rearrangement joins TRBV3-1 (or the pseudogene TRBV3-2) to TRBJ2-3; tentatively, D is TRBD2 (5 bases). Deletions cut 0 bases from V and 5 bases from J, with 15 bases between. Germline V gives CDR1 LGHDT, CDR2 YNNKEL (reference sequence). The CDR3 runs to 16 residues. DNA of the CDR3: TGTGCCAGCAGCCAAGATCGGGCTAGCTTGGGAGATACGCAGTATTTT. Encoded protein: CASSQDRASLGDTQYF.

This chain uses TRBV30 with TRBJ2-1; D is undetermined. CDR3 length: 14 residues. The germline V and J ends were trimmed by 0 bases and 2 bases, with 8 bases remaining between them. CDR1 GTSNPN and CDR2 SVGIG come from the germline V gene (reference sequence). The CDR3 region is CAWSVSLAYNEQFF. As DNA, the CDR3 is TGTGCCTGGAGTGTTAGCCTAGCCTACAATGAGCAGTTCTTC.

The chain has TRBV11-2 and TRBJ1-1; D is uncertain. CDR1 is SGHAT and CDR2 is FQNNGV in the germline V gene. The germline V and J ends were trimmed by 5 bases and 1 base, with 17 bases remaining between them. This CDR3 contains 16 residues. The CDR3: CASSPLSGRANTEAFF. CDR3 coding DNA: TGTGCCAGCAGCCCCCTGTCGGGGAGGGCGAACACTGAAGCTTTCTTT.

V and J are TRBV27 and TRBJ2-7, with 7 bases aligning to TRBD1. The CDR3 loop spans 11 amino acids. From germline, CDR1 is MNHEY and CDR2 SMNVEV (reference sequence). The ends lost 6 bases at V and 6 bases at J; junction bases unmatched: 2. The CDR3 sequence is CASSPGGEQYF. The DNA of the CDR3 is TGTGCCAGCAGCCCAGGGGGCGAGCAGTACTTC.

The chain recombines TRBV28 with TRBJ2-7, with D possibly matching TRBD1 (6 bases). V lost 6 bases and J 2 bases, leaving 14 bases between the germline ends. Germline-derived CDR1 and CDR2 are MDHEN and SYDVKM. The CDR3 has 14 residues. In nucleotides, the CDR3 is TGTGCCAGCAGAGATAAACAGGGCACCTACGAGCAGTACTTC. As protein: CASRDKQGTYEQYF.

This chain connects TRBV28 to TRBJ1-2, with TRBD1 matching over 9 bases. The CDR3 is 13 residues long. J lost 7 bases, V lost 7 bases, and 7 bases had no gene match. The germline gives CDR1 MDHEN, CDR2 SYDVKM. The CDR3 DNA reads TGTGCCAGCATCACAGGGGGCGCGTCTGGCTACACCTTC. Amino acid sequence: CASITGGASGYTF.

This chain uses TRBV30 with TRBJ2-1, with TRBD2 identical over 10 bases. CDR3 size: 14 residues. CDR1 is GTSNPN, CDR2 SVGIG, per germline (reference sequence). J gave up 5 bases and V 4 bases, and 5 bases lay outside the gene matches. CDR3 region: CAWTTSGANNEQFF. DNA for the CDR3: TGTGCCTGGACTACTAGCGGGGCCAACAATGAGCAGTTCTTC. The variable domain in full, with the rest retrieved from reference TRBV30 and TRBJ2-1, is SQTIHQWPATLVQPVGSPLSLECTVEGTSNPNLYWYRQAAGRGLQLLFYSVGIGQISSEVPQNLSASRPQDRQFILSSKKLLLSDSGFYLCAWTTSGANNEQFFGPGTRLTVL.

The chain uses TRBV5-6 and TRBJ1-1, with a weak D call TRBD1 (5 bases). Germline loops: CDR1 SGHDT, CDR2 YYEEEE. CDR3 size: 12 residues. V was pared by 5 bases and J by 7 bases, with 12 bases between. DNA of the CDR3: TGTGCCAGCAGACAGGAGTACGGTGAAGCTTTCTTT. Its translation is CASRQEYGEAFF.

The chain links TRBV6-1 to TRBJ1-1, with a tentative D call TRBD1 (6 bases). The CDR3 has 12 amino acids. The germline CDR1 and CDR2 sequences are MNHNS and SASEGT. V was trimmed by 5 bases and J by 7 bases, leaving 11 bases between them. CDR3 in DNA: TGTGCCAGCAGTCCGGGGGGCCTTGAAGCTTTCTTT. Its translation: CASSPGGLEAFF.

V gene TRBV24-1 combines with J gene TRBJ2-7; D unclear. The V gene lost 5 bases and the J gene lost 6 bases, with 10 bases spanning the gap. CDR3 length equals 12 residues. Looked up from germline, CDR1 is KGHDR and CDR2 is SFDVKD. The CDR3 sequence is CATSGRSPEQYF. As DNA, the CDR3 is TGTGCCACCAGTGGCCGTTCACCCGAGCAGTACTTC.

The chain couples TRBV24-1 to TRBJ2-5; 12 nucleotides match TRBD2. CDR1 is KGHDR and CDR2 is SFDVKD in the germline V gene. The length of the CDR3 is 16 residues. V was pared by 2 bases and J by 2 bases, with 2 bases of the junction left unmatched. The CDR3 DNA follows: TGTGCCACCAGTGATTGGACTAGCGGGGAACAAGAGACCCAGTACTTC. Protein product: CATSDWTSGEQETQYF.

The rearrangement joins TRBV11-2 to TRBJ2-7; D not resolved. The ends were cut back, 1 base at V and 2 bases at J, with 9 bases in the middle. The CDR3 extends over 14 amino acids. The germline V gene encodes CDR1 SGHAT and CDR2 FQNNGV. The CDR3 DNA follows: TGTGCCAGCAGCTTAGCCTTTCACCCCTACGAGCAGTACTTC. Translating gives CASSLAFHPYEQYF.

The gene calls are TRBV30 and TRBJ2-3, with 12 bases fitting TRBD1. The CDR3 spans 14 residues. V was clipped by 5 bases and J by 1 base; unmatched bases: 1. In germline, CDR1 is GTSNPN, CDR2 SVGIG (reference sequence). The CDR3 is CAWGTGGGTDTQYF. As DNA, the CDR3 is TGTGCCTGGGGGACAGGGGGCGGCACAGATACGCAGTATTTT.

This chain connects TRBV5-4 to TRBJ1-2; 7 nucleotides line up with TRBD1. Germline-derived CDR1 and CDR2 are SGHNT and YYREEE (reference sequence). The CDR3 extends over 16 amino acids. The V gene end was trimmed by 4 bases and the J gene end by 4 bases; junction bases not matched to a gene: 13. CDR3 amino acids: CASSHPTGVSLYGYTF. CDR3 bases: TGTGCCAGCAGCCACCCCACAGGGGTCTCCCTCTATGGCTACACCTTC.

The rearrangement uses TRBV19 and TRBJ2-7, with TRBD2 matching over 8 bases. The germline gives CDR1 LNHDA, CDR2 SQIVND (reference sequence). Trimming cost V 4 bases and J 3 bases; bases outside gene matches: 8. This CDR3 comprises 15 residues. The CDR3: CASSTLWSGGYEQYF. CDR3 in DNA: TGTGCCAGTAGTACCCTTTGGAGCGGGGGCTACGAGCAGTACTTC.

The chain has TRBV7-9 and TRBJ2-7; 8 bases align to TRBD1. Trimming cost V 7 bases and J 0 bases; bases outside gene matches: 5. Germline lookup yields CDR1 SEHNR and CDR2 FQNEAQ (reference sequence). The CDR3 totals 14 residues. This CDR3 is CASTGQGLSYEQYF. The DNA of the CDR3 is TGTGCCAGCACCGGACAGGGCCTCTCCTACGAGCAGTACTTC.

This rearrangement joins TRBV28 to TRBJ1-5; a possible D gene is TRBD1 (5 bases). Germline CDR1 reads MDHEN; CDR2 reads SYDVKM. The V gene lost 3 bases and the J gene lost 2 bases, with 8 bases spanning the gap. The CDR3 has 14 amino acids. The CDR3 bases are TGTGCCAGCAGTTTGACGACAGGCAATCAGCCCCAGCATTTT. Protein sequence: CASSLTTGNQPQHF.

V and J are TRBV7-9 and TRBJ1-2; no definite D call. Per germline, CDR1 SEHNR and CDR2 FQNEAQ (reference sequence). The CDR3 covers 13 residues. With 5 bases removed from V and 3 bases from J, the gap between germline ends came to 10 bases. This chain's CDR3 is CASSPAADYGYTF. The CDR3 coding sequence is TGTGCCAGCAGCCCGGCGGCTGACTATGGCTACACCTTC.

This chain uses TRBV29-1 with TRBJ1-2; the D is unclear. V was shortened by 2 bases and J by 5 bases, with 12 bases between the two germline ends. The CDR3 runs 13 residues. CDR1 is SQVTM and CDR2 is ANQGSEA in the germline V gene. CDR3 sequence reads: CSVESWGTYGYTF. CDR3 sequence (DNA): TGCAGCGTTGAATCATGGGGAACTTATGGCTACACCTTC. Filled out from reference TRBV29-1 and TRBJ1-2, the complete variable domain reads SAVISQKPSRDICQRGTSLTIQCQVDSQVTMMFWYRQQPGQSLTLIATANQGSEATYESGFVIDKFPISRPNLTFSTLTVSNMSPEDSSIYLCSVESWGTYGYTFGSGTRLTVV.

The rearrangement uses TRBV19 and TRBJ1-1; D is undetermined. The V and J ends lost 3 bases and 5 bases respectively, with 13 bases between them. The V gene's germline CDR1 is LNHDA and CDR2 SQIVND (reference sequence). The CDR3 totals 14 residues. This CDR3 reads CASSIDGVGTEAFF. The CDR3 DNA follows: TGTGCCAGTAGTATCGATGGGGTTGGGACTGAAGCTTTCTTT. The variable domain in full, completed from reference TRBV19 and TRBJ1-1, reads DGGITQSPKYLFRKEGQNVTLSCEQNLNHDAMYWYRQDPGQGLRLIYYSQIVNDFQKGDIAEGYSVSREKKESFPLTVTSAQKNPTAFYLCASSIDGVGTEAFFGQGTRLTVV.

In DNA, the CDR3 is TGTGCCAGCAGTGATTCAGGGTACATGAACACTGAAGCTTTCTTT. Its translation: CASSDSGYMNTEAFF. The rearrangement uses TRBV6-1 and TRBJ1-1; D might be TRBD1 (5 bases). Trimming stripped 3 bases from V and 0 bases from J, with 11 bases between. The CDR3 sequence is 15 residues long. Germline CDR1 MNHNS, CDR2 SASEGT.

The genes are TRBV7-9 and TRBJ1-2; weak D call: TRBD1 (5 bases). Trimming shortened V by 1 base and J by 3 bases, and 9 bases separated the two germline ends. Germline CDR1 reads SEHNR; CDR2 reads FQNEAQ (reference sequence). The length of the CDR3 is 14 residues. The CDR3 loop is CASSLGRGDYGYTF. DNA of the CDR3: TGTGCCAGCAGCTTAGGGAGGGGTGACTATGGCTACACCTTC.

The J gene is TRBJ1-2, the V gene TRBV7-3; 7 nucleotides agree with TRBD1. This CDR3 has 16 amino acids. Trimming took 6 bases from V and 6 from J; bases not matched to a gene: 16. In germline, CDR1 is SGHTA, CDR2 FQGTGA. The CDR3 nucleotides are TGTGCCAGCAGTCCCATCCCACTCGGGACAGTGCATGGCTACACCTTC. It codes for CASSPIPLGTVHGYTF.